These T cell receptor beta chains were read from a single sample in a study of T cells in Graves' hyperthyroidism and ophthalmopathy. TCRdb redid the calling of the multiplex PCR reads with MiXCR, one entry per CDR3 protein. The sample shows some 600,000 distinct CDR3 sequences, around 13% of them seen only once. Sequenced sample: blood. These receptors all stem from a woman aged 25 to 39 with Graves' hyperthyroidism that later progressed to Graves' ophthalmopathy. The CDR3 runs from the conserved cysteine through the conserved F or W. The order of the fields is V gene, J gene, D gene, clone size, CDR3 DNA, CDR3 protein. A D gene is named only where the DNA matches it firmly. Only part of the rows carry a size: once, few, many, or a class if the clone is expanded.

v_gene: TRBV6-5
j_gene: TRBJ1-2
d_gene: -
abundance: once
CDR3nt: TGTGCCAGCAGTTACAGGGGGGGGGTTGGAGGCTACACCTTC
CDR3aa: CASSYRGGVGGYTF

v_gene: TRBV6-2/TRBV6-3
j_gene: TRBJ2-7
d_gene: TRBD2
abundance: -
CDR3nt: TGTGCCAGCGGGGGGACTAGCGGGAGCGAGCAGTACTTC
CDR3aa: CASGGTSGSEQYF

v_gene: TRBV20-1
j_gene: TRBJ2-7
d_gene: TRBD1
abundance: many
CDR3nt: TGCAGTGCTGTTCCGGGACAGGGGGCCGGCGAGCAGTACTTC
CDR3aa: CSAVPGQGAGEQYF

v_gene: TRBV11-2
j_gene: TRBJ2-7
d_gene: -
abundance: many
CDR3nt: TGTGCCAGCAGCCTCCTGACTGGCAGCTACGAGCAGTACTTC
CDR3aa: CASSLLTGSYEQYF

v_gene: TRBV20-1
j_gene: TRBJ1-2
d_gene: -
abundance: many
CDR3nt: TGCAGTCCCGTGGGGGGGGCATTGGTTGTGAGCTATGGCTACACCTTC
CDR3aa: CSPVGGALVVSYGYTF

v_gene: TRBV6-1
j_gene: TRBJ2-2
d_gene: -
abundance: many
CDR3nt: TGTGCCAGCAGCCGTTATACTTTGACCGGGGAGCTGTTTTTT
CDR3aa: CASSRYTLTGELFF

v_gene: TRBV28
j_gene: TRBJ1-6
d_gene: -
abundance: many
CDR3nt: TGTGCCAGCAGTTTAACCGGGTCCCGCTCACCCCTCCACTTT
CDR3aa: CASSLTGSRSPLHF

v_gene: TRBV28
j_gene: TRBJ1-2
d_gene: -
abundance: -
CDR3nt: TGTGCCAGCATCTCTTTCTTGGCTGCAAGGGGCTACACCTTC
CDR3aa: CASISFLAARGYTF

v_gene: TRBV11-3
j_gene: TRBJ2-3
d_gene: TRBD2
abundance: many
CDR3nt: TGTGCCAGCAGCTTAGATGTTGCGGGAGTCACAGATACGCAGTATTTT
CDR3aa: CASSLDVAGVTDTQYF

v_gene: TRBV6-1
j_gene: TRBJ2-7
d_gene: TRBD2
abundance: many
CDR3nt: TGTGCCAGCAGTCTTTCAGGGCAGTCCATTTTAGCGGGAGATCGATACGAGCAGTACTTC
CDR3aa: CASSLSGQSILAGDRYEQYF